This TCR beta chain stems from a study of shared clonotypes between healthy human individuals. Replicate PCRs run on unsorted PBMC used 300 ng DNA, which was tens of thousands of T cell genomes. Unsorted PBMC DNA was run through sequencing on ten immunoSEQ deep assay plates. Per the original data handling: ImmunoSEQ output lacked quality scores and full-length reads, limiting matched filtering. Clones were read by immunoSEQ multiplex PCR, and TCRdb kept only the in-frame ones, dropping some. V and J calls and clone size are as listed in that table; D and trimming were resolved from the DNA. The sample has about 490,000 clones, about 78% seen once. Concerning this clone: The antigen remains unidentified.

The study's findings and limits: Exclusively blood specimens were collected; tissue repertoires likely differ.

This CDR3 is 18 amino acids long. The V end lost 0 bases, the J end lost 2 bases, and 17 bases lay between the germline ends. The V gene's germline CDR1 is MNHEY and CDR2 SMNVEV (reference sequence). Specimen: PBMCs. The chain has TRBV27 and TRBJ1-5; unclear D gene. The source of this sequence is a woman in her forties in good health. Some clones in this sample may be carry-over from other donors' samples. DNA of the CDR3: TGTGCCAGCAGTTTATCGAGGCCGACGGGGATCGGCAATCAGCCCCAGCATTTT. Amino acid sequence: CASSLSRPTGIGNQPQHF.